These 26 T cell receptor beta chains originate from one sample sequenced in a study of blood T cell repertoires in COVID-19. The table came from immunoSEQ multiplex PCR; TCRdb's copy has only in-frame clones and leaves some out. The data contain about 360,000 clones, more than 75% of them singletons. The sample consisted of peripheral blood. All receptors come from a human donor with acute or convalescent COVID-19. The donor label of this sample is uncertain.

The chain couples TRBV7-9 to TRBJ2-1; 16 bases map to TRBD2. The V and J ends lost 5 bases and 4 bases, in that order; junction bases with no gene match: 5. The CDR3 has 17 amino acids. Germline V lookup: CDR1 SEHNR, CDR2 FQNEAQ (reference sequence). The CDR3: CASSKGLAGGKYNEQFF. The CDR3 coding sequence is TGTGCCAGCAGCAAGGGACTAGCGGGGGGGAAATACAATGAGCAGTTCTTC.

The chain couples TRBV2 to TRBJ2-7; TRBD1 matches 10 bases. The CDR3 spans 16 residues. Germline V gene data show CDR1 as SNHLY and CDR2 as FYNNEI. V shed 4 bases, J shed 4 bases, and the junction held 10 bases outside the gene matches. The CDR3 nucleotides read TGTGCCAGCAGTGTAGGTCCGGGACAGGGGCAATACGAGCAGTACTTC. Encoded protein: CASSVGPGQGQYEQYF.

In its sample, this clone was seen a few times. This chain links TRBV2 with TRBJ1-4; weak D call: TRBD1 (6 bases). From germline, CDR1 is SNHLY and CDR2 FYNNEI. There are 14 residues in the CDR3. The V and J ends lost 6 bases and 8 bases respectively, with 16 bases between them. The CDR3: CASRAGVAGEKLFF. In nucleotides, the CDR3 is TGTGCCAGCAGAGCAGGGGTGGCAGGGGAAAAACTGTTTTTT.

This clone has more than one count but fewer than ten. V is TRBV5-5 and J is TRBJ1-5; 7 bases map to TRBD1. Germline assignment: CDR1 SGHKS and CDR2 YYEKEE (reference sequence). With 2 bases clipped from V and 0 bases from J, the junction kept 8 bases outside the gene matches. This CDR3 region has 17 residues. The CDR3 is CASSFGQVPVSNQPQHF. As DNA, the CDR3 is TGTGCCAGCAGCTTCGGACAGGTCCCGGTTAGCAATCAGCCCCAGCATTTT.

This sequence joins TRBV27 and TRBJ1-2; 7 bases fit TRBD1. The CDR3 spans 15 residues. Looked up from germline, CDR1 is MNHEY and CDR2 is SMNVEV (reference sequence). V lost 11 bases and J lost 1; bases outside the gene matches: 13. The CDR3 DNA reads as TGTGCCGGGGCCTCTCAGGGGGAAATTAACTATGGCTACACCTTC. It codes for CAGASQGEINYGYTF.

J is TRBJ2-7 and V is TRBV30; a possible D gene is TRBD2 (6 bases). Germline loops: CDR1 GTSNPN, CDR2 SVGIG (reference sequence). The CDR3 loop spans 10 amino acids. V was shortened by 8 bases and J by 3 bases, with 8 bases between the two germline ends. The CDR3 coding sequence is TGTGCCGGCGGGGACTACGAGCAGTACTTC. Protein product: CAGGDYEQYF. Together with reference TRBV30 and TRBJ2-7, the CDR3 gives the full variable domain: SQTIHQWPATLVQPVGSPLSLECTVEGTSNPNLYWYRQAAGRGLQLLFYSVGIGQISSEVPQNLSASRPQDRQFILSSKKLLLSDSGFYLCAGGDYEQYFGPGTRLTVT.

The CDR3 here is CASSMGAGGVLNIQYF. CDR3 in DNA: TGTGCCAGTAGTATGGGCGCAGGGGGCGTTTTGAACATTCAGTACTTC. The gene calls are TRBV19 and TRBJ2-4; 8 bases map to TRBD1. Unmatched junction bases numbered 11, after V lost 3 bases and J lost 7 bases. Germline V gene lookup returns CDR1 LNHDA and CDR2 SQIVND (reference sequence). This CDR3 is 16 amino acids long.

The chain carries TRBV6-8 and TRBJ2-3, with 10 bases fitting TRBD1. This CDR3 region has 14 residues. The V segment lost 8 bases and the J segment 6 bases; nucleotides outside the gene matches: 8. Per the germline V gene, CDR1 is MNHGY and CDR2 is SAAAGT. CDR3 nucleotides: TGTGCCAGCCCCGGGACAGGGGAGCCGGATACGCAGTATTTT. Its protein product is CASPGTGEPDTQYF.

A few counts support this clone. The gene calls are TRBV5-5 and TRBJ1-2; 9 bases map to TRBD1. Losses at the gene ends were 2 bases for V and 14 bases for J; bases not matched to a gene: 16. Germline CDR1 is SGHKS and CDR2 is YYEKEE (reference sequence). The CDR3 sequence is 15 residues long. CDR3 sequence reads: CASSFGGTGWALETF. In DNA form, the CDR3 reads TGTGCCAGCAGCTTCGGGGGGACAGGGTGGGCTCTTGAAACCTTC.

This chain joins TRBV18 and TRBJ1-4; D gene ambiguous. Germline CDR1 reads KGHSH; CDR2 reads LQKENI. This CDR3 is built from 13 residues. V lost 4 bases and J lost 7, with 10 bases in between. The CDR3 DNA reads TGTGCCAGCTCACGCAGCGAGACTGAAAAACTGTTTTTT. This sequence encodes CASSRSETEKLFF.

The DNA of the CDR3 is TGTGCCAGCAGTGTTCAAGCGACGGGTGGCTACACCTTC. It yields the protein CASSVQATGGYTF. The chain links TRBV2 to TRBJ1-2; no clear D. V lost 4 bases to trimming and J lost 7 bases, with 13 bases between them. Germline CDR1 is SNHLY and CDR2 is FYNNEI. There are 13 residues in the CDR3.

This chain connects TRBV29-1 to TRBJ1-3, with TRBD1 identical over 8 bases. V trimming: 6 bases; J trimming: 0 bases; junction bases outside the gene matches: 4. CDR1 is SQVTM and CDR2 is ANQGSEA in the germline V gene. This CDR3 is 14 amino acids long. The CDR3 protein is CSVWTGSSGNTIYF. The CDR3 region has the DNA TGCAGCGTCTGGACAGGGAGCTCTGGAAACACCATATATTTT.

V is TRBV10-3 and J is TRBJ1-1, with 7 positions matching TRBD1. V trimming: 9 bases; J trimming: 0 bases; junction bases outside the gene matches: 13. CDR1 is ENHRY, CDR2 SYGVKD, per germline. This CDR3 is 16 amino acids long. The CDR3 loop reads CAIKGAGVGLNTEAFF. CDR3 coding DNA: TGTGCCATAAAGGGGGCAGGGGTTGGGTTGAACACTGAAGCTTTCTTT.

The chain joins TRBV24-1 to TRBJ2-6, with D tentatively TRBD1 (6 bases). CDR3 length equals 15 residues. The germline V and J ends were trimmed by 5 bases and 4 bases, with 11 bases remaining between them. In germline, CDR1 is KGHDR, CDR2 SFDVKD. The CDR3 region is CATSAPGAGANVLTF. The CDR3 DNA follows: TGTGCCACCAGTGCTCCAGGGGCCGGGGCCAACGTCCTGACTTTC.

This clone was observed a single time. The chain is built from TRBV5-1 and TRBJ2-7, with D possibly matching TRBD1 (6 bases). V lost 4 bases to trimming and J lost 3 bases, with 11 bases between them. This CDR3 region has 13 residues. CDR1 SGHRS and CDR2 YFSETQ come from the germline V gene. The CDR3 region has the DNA TGCGCCAGCAGCGCTCGGGACAACTACGAGCAGTACTTC. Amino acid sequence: CASSARDNYEQYF.

The CDR3 is CASILKDRAKNIQYF. CDR3 in DNA: TGCGCCAGCATCCTAAAAGACAGGGCCAAAAACATTCAGTACTTC. This sequence joins TRBV5-1 and TRBJ2-4, with TRBD1 as a possible D gene (6 bases). Trimming took 6 bases from V and 1 from J, leaving 14 bases between them. This CDR3 region has 15 residues. From germline, CDR1 is SGHRS and CDR2 YFSETQ.

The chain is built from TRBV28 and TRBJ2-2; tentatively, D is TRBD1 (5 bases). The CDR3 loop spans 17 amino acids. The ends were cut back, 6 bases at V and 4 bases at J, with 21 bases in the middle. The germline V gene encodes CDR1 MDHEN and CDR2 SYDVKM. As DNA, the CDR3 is TGTGCCAGCAGCTCACCTGGGGCCCCTACCGGCACCGGGGAGCTGTTTTTT. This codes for CASSSPGAPTGTGELFF.

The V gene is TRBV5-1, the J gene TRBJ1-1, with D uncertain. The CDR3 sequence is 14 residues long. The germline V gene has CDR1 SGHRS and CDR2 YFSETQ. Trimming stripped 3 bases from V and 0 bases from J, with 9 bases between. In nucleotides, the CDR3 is TGCGCCAGCAGCTCCGGGAACATGAACACTGAAGCTTTCTTT. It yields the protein CASSSGNMNTEAFF.

The CDR3 DNA follows: TGTGCCAGCAGCTTAGGCCGAGGACTAGCGGGGAACAATGAGCAGTTCTTC. It translates to CASSLGRGLAGNNEQFF. The chain uses TRBV13 and TRBJ2-1; 12 nucleotides line up with TRBD2. Germline loops: CDR1 PRHDT, CDR2 FYEKMQ (reference sequence). The CDR3 loop spans 17 amino acids. V shed 0 bases, J shed 5 bases, and the junction held 5 bases outside the gene matches. Full variable domain (outside the CDR3, taken from reference TRBV13 and TRBJ2-1): AAGVIQSPRHLIKEKRETATLKCYPIPRHDTVYWYQQGPGQDPQFLISFYEKMQSDKGSIPDRFSAQQFSDYHSELNMSSLELGDSALYFCASSLGRGLAGNNEQFFGPGTRLTVL.

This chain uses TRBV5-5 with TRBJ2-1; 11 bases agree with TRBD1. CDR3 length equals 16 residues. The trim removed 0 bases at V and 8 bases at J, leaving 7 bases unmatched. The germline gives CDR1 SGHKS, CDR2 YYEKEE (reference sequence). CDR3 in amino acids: CASSLEPGQGGYEQFF. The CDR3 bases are TGTGCCAGCAGCTTGGAGCCGGGACAGGGGGGGTATGAGCAGTTCTTC. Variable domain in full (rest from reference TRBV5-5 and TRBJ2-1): DAGVTQSPTHLIKTRGQQVTLRCSPISGHKSVSWYQQVLGQGPQFIFQYYEKEERGRGNFPDRFSARQFPNYSSELNVNALLLGDSALYLCASSLEPGQGGYEQFFGPGTRLTVL.

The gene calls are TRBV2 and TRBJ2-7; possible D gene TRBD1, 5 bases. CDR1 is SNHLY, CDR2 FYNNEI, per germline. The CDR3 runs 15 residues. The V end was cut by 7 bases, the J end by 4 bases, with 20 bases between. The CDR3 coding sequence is TGTGCCAGCACAAAGGGGCAGGCCGGATCGTACGAGCAGTACTTC. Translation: CASTKGQAGSYEQYF. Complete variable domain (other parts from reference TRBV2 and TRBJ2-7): EPEVTQTPSHQVTQMGQEVILRCVPISNHLYFYWYRQILGQKVEFLVSFYNNEISEKSEIFDDQFSVERPDGSNFTLKIRSTKLEDSAMYFCASTKGQAGSYEQYFGPGTRLTVT.

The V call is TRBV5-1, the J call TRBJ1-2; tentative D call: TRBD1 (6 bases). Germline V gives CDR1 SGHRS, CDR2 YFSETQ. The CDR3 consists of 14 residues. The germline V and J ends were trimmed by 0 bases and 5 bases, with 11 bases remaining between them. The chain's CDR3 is CASSLAAGQYGYTF. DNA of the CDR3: TGCGCCAGCAGCTTGGCCGCAGGACAGTATGGCTACACCTTC.

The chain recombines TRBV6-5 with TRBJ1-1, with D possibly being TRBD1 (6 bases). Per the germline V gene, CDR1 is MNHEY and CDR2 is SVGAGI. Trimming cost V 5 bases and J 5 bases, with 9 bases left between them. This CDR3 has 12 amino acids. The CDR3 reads CASSPQGTEAFF. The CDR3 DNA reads TGTGCCAGCAGTCCACAGGGAACTGAAGCTTTCTTT.

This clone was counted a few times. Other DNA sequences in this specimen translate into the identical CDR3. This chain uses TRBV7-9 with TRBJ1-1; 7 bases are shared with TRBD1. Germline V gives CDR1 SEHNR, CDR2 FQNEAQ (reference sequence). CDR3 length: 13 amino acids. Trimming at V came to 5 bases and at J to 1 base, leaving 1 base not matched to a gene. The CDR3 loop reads CASSRDRNTEAFF. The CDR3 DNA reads TGTGCCAGCAGCAGGGACAGGAACACTGAAGCTTTCTTT.

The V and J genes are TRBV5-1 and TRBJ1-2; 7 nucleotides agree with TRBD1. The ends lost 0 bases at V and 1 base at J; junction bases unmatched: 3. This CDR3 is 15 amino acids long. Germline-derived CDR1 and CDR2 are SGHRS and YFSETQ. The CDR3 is CASSLGQGVNYGYTF. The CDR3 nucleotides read TGCGCCAGCAGCTTGGGCCAGGGGGTTAACTATGGCTACACCTTC. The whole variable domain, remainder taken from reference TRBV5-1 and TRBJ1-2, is KAGVTQTPRYLIKTRGQQVTLSCSPISGHRSVSWYQQTPGQGLQFLFEYFSETQRNKGNFPGRFSGRQFSNSRSEMNVSTLELGDSALYLCASSLGQGVNYGYTFGSGTRLTVV.

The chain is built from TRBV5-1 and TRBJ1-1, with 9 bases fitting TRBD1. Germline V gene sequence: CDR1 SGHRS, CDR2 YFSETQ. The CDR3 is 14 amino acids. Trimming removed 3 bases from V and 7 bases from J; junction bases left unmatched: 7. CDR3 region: CASSSLTGGLEAFF. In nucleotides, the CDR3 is TGCGCCAGCAGCTCGTTGACAGGGGGGCTTGAAGCTTTCTTT.